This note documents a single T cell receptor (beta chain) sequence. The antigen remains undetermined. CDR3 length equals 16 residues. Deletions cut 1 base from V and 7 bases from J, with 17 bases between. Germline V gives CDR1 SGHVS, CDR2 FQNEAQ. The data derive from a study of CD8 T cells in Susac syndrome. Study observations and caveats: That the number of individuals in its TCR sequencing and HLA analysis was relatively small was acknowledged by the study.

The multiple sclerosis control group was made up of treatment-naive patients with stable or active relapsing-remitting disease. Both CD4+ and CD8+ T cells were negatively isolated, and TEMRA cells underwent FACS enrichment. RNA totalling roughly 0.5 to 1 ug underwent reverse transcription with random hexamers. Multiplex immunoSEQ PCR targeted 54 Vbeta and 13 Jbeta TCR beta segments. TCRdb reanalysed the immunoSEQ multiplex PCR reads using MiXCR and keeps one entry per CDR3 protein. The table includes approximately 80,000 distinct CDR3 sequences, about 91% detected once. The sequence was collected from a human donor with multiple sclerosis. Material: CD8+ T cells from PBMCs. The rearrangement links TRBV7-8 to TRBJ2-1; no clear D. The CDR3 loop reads CASSLGGPAGWNEQFF. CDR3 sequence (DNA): TGTGCCAGCAGCTTAGGAGGCCCGGCCGGATGGAATGAGCAGTTCTTC.